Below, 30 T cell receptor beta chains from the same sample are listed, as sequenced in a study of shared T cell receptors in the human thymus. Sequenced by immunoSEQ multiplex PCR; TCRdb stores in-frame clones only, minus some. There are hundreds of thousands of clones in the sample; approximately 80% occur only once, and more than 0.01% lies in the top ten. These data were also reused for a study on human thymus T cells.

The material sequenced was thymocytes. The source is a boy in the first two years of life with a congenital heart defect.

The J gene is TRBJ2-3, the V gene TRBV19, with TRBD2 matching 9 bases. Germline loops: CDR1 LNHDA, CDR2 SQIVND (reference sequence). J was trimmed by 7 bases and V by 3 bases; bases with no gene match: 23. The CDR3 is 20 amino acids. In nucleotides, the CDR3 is TGTGCCAGTAGTATCCCCAAGGAGGAGCGGGAGGTCCCGATAGCAAATACGCAGTATTTT. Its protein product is CASSIPKEEREVPIANTQYF. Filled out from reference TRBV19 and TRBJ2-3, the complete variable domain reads DGGITQSPKYLFRKEGQNVTLSCEQNLNHDAMYWYRQDPGQGLRLIYYSQIVNDFQKGDIAEGYSVSREKKESFPLTVTSAQKNPTAFYLCASSIPKEEREVPIANTQYFGPGTRLTVL.

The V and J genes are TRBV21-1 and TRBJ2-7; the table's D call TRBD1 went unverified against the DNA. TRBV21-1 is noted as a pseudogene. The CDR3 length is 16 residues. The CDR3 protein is CASSSNRGQGRPEQYF. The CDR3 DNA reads TGTGCCAGCAGTTCTAATCGGGGACAGGGGAGACCTGAGCAGTACTTC.

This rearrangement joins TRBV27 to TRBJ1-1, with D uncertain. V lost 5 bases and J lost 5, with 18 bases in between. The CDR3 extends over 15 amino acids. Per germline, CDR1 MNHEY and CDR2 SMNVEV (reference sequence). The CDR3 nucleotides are TGTGCCAGCAGTCGCCGGGGATTTTGGGAAACTGAAGCTTTCTTT. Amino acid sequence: CASSRRGFWETEAFF.

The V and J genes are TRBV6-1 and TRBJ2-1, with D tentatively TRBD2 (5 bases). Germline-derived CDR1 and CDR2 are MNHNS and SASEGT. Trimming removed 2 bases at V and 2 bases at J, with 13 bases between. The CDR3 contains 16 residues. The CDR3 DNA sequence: TGTGCCAGCAGTGAACGAGGGAAATCCCCCTACAATGAGCAGTTCTTC. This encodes CASSERGKSPYNEQFF.

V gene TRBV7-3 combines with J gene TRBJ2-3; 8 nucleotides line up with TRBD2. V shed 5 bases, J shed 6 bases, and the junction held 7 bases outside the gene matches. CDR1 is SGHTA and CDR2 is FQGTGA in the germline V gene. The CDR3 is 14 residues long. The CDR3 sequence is CASSLGLGADTQYF. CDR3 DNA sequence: TGTGCCAGCAGCCTGGGACTAGGGGCGGATACGCAGTATTTT.

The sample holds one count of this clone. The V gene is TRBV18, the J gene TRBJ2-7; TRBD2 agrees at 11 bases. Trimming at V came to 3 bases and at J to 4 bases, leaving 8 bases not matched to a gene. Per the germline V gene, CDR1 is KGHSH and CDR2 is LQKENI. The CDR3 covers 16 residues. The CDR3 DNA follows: TGTGCCAGCTCACCCCCCGGGACTAGCGGACTATACGAGCAGTACTTC. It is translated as CASSPPGTSGLYEQYF.

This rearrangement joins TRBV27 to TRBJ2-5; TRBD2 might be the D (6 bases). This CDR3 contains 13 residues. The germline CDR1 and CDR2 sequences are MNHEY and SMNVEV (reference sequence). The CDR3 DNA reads TGTGCTAACCGGGGGTCCACGCAAGAGACCCAGTACTTC. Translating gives CANRGSTQETQYF.

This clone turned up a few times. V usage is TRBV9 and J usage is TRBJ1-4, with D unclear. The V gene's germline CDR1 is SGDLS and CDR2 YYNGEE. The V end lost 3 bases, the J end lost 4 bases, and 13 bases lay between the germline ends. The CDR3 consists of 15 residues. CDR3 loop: CASSAHGVVNEKLFF. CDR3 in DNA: TGTGCCAGCAGCGCCCACGGGGTAGTTAATGAAAAACTGTTTTTT.

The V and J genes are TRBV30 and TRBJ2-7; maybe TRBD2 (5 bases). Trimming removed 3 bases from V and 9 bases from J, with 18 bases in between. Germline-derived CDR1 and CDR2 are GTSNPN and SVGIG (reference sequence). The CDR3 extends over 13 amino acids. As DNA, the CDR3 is TGTGCCTGGAGAACTGGCGCCCGGGAACCGCAGTACTTC. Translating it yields CAWRTGAREPQYF.

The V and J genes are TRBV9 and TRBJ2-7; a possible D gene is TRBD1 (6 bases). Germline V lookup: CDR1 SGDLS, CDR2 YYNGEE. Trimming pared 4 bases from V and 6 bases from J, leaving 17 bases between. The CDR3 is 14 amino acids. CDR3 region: CASSSTTGRVEQYF. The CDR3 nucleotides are TGTGCCAGCAGCTCAACGACAGGACGGGTCGAGCAGTACTTC.

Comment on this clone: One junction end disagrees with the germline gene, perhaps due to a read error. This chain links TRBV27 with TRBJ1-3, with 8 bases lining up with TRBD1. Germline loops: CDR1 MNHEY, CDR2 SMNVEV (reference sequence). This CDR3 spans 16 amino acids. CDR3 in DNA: TGTGCCAGCAGTACCAACAGGGGGGAGTCTGAAAACACCATATATTTT. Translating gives CASSTNRGESENTIYF.

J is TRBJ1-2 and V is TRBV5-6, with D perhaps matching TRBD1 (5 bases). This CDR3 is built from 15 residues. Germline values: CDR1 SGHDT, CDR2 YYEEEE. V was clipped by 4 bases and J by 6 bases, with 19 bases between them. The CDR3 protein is CASSHDTPRDNGYTF. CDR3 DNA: TGTGCCAGCAGCCACGATACCCCCAGGGATAATGGCTACACCTTC.

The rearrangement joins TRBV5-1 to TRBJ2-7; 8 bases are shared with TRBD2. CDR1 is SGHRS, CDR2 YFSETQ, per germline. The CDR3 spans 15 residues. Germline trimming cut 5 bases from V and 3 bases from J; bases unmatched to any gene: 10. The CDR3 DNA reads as TGCGCCAGCAGGGCAAAGCGGGAGATAGACTACGAGCAGTACTTC. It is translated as CASRAKREIDYEQYF.

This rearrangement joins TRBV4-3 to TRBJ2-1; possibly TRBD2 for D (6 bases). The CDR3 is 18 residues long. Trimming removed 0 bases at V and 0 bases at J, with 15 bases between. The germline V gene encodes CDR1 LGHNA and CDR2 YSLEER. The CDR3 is CASSQDAAGRYSYNEQFF. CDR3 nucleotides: TGCGCCAGCAGCCAAGATGCGGCCGGGAGATACTCCTACAATGAGCAGTTCTTC.

The DNA of the CDR3 is TGTGCCAGCAGTGAAGCGCGAGGCGGGACTAGCGGGTACGAGCAGTACTTC. It specifies CASSEARGGTSGYEQYF. The chain employs TRBV6-1 and TRBJ2-7; 12 nucleotides align to TRBD2. The CDR3 length is 17 residues. Germline lookup yields CDR1 MNHNS and CDR2 SASEGT. Trimming removed 0 bases from V and 4 bases from J; junction bases left unmatched: 7.

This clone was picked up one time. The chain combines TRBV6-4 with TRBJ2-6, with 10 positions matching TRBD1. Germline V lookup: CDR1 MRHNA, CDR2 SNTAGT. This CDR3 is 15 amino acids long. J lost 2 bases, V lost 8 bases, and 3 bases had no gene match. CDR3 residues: CASRGTGAGANVLTF. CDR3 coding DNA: TGTGCCAGCCGCGGGACAGGGGCTGGGGCCAACGTCCTGACTTTC.

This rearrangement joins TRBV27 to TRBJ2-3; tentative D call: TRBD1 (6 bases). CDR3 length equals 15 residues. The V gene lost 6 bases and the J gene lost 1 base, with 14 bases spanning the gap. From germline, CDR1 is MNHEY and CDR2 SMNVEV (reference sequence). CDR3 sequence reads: CASSVRGSRTDTQYF. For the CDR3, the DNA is TGTGCCAGCAGCGTGAGGGGGAGTCGCACAGATACGCAGTATTTT.

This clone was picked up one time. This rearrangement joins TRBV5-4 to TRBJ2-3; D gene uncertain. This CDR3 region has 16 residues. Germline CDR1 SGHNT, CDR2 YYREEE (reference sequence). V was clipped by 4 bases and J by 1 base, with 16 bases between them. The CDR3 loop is CASSLRSRQRTDTQYF. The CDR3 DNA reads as TGTGCCAGCAGCCTGAGGAGCCGGCAACGCACAGATACGCAGTATTTT.

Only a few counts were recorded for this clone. The chain's CDR3 is CAWTTRQGGKNISGNTIYF. As DNA, the CDR3 is TGTGCCTGGACGACGCGACAGGGGGGAAAGAATATCTCTGGAAACACCATATATTTT. This sequence joins TRBV30 and TRBJ1-3; TRBD1 aligns across 9 bases. CDR1 GTSNPN and CDR2 SVGIG come from the germline V gene (reference sequence). V lost 4 bases, J lost 0 bases, and 16 bases stayed unmatched. This CDR3 contains 19 residues. The full variable domain, completed using reference TRBV30 and TRBJ1-3, is SQTIHQWPATLVQPVGSPLSLECTVEGTSNPNLYWYRQAAGRGLQLLFYSVGIGQISSEVPQNLSASRPQDRQFILSSKKLLLSDSGFYLCAWTTRQGGKNISGNTIYFGEGSWLTVV.

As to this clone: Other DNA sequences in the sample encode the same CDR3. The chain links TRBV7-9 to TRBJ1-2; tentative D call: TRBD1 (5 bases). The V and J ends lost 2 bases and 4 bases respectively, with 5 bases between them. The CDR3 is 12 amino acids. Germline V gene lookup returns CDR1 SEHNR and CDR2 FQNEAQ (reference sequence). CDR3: CASSLQGYGYTF. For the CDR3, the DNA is TGTGCCAGCAGCTTACAGGGCTATGGCTACACCTTC. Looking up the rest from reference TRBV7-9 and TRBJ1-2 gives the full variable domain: DTGVSQNPRHKITKRGQNVTFRCDPISEHNRLYWYRQTLGQGPEFLTYFQNEAQLEKSRLLSDRFSAERPKGSFSTLEIQRTEQGDSAMYLCASSLQGYGYTFGSGTRLTVV.

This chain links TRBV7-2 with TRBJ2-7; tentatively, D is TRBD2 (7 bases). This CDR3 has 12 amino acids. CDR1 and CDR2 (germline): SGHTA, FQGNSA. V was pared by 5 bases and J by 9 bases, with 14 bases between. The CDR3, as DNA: TGTGCCAGCAGCCCATGGGGGGGCGCGCAGTACTTC. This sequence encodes CASSPWGGAQYF.

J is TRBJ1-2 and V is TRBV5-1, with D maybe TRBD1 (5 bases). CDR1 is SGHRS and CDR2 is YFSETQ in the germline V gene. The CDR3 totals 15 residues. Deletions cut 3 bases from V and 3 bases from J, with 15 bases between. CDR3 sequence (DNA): TGCGCCAGCAGCTCCTCCCAAGCAGGGTACTATGGCTACACCTTC. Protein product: CASSSSQAGYYGYTF.

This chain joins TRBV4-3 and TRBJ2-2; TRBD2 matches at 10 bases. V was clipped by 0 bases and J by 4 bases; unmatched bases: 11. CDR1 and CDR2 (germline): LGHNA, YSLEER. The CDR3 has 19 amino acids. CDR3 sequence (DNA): TGCGCCAGCAGCCAAGATCCCCCCATGACTAGCGGGCGCACCGGGGAGCTGTTTTTT. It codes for CASSQDPPMTSGRTGELFF.

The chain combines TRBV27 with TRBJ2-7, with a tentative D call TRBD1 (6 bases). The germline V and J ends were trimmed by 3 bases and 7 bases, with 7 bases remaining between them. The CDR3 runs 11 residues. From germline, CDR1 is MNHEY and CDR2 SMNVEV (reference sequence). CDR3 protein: CASSFGQEQYF. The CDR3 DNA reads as TGTGCCAGCAGTTTCGGACAGGAGCAGTACTTC.

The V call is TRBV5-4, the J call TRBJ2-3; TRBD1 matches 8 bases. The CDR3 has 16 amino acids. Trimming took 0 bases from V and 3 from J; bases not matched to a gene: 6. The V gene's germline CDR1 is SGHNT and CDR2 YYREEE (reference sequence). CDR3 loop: CASSLDIRGRTDTQYF. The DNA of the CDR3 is TGTGCCAGCAGCTTGGATATCAGGGGGCGAACAGATACGCAGTATTTT.

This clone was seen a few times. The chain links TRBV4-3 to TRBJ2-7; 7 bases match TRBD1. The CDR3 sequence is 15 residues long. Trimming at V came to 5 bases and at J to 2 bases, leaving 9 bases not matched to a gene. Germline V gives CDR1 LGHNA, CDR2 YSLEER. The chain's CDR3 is CASSGHTGTAYEQYF. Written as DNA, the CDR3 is TGCGCCAGCAGCGGGCACACAGGGACAGCCTACGAGCAGTACTTC.

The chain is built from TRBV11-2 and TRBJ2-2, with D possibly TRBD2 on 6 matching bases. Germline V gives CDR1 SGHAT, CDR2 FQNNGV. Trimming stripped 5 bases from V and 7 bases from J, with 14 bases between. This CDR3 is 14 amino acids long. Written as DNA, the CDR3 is TGTGCCAGCAGCCCGGTAGGAGGGGACGGGGAGCTGTTTTTT. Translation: CASSPVGGDGELFF.

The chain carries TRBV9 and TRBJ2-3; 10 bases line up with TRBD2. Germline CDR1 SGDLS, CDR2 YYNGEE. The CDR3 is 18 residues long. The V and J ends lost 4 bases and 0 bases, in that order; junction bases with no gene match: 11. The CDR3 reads CASSPSRASGGSTDTQYF. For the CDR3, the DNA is TGTGCCAGCAGCCCCTCCCGGGCTAGCGGGGGAAGCACAGATACGCAGTATTTT.

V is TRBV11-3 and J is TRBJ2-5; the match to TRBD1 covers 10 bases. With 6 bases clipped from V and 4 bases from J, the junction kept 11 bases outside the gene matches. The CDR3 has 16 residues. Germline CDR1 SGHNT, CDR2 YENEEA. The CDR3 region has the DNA TGTGCCAGCAGAAGCCGGGACAGGGGCACACGAGAGACCCAGTACTTC. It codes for CASRSRDRGTRETQYF.

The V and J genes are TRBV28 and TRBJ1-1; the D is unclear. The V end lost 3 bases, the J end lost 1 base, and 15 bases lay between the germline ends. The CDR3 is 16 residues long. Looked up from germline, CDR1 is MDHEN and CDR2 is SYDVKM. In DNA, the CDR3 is TGTGCCAGCAGTTTCACCAGGTGGAACCAGAACACTGAAGCTTTCTTT. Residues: CASSFTRWNQNTEAFF.